The 25 T cell receptor beta chains reported below all come from one sample, sequenced in a study of blood T cells in healthy people across ages. The authors ran a second PCR of about 6 to 12 cycles using a sample-barcoded 5' primer and a J-beta primer mix. TCRdb called the 5' RACE reads again in MiXCR, with one record for every CDR3 protein. The data hold fewer than 900,000 distinct CDR3 sequences, with around 45% observed a single time. The sample comprised blood. All receptors derive from a woman in her sixties in good health.

This clonotype was picked up one time. This chain connects TRBV7-3 to TRBJ2-1, with D perhaps assigned TRBD1 or TRBD2 (5 bases each). Between the trimmed V and J ends, which lost 5 bases and 2 bases, there was a span of 10 bases. CDR3 size: 14 residues. From germline, CDR1 is SGHTA and CDR2 FQGTGA. DNA for the CDR3: TGTGCCAGCAGCCGGGACCCCGCCTACAATGAGCAGTTCTTC. It encodes CASSRDPAYNEQFF. The full variable domain, completed using reference TRBV7-3 and TRBJ2-1, is GAGVSQTPSNKVTEKGKYVELRCDPISGHTALYWYRQSLGQGPEFLIYFQGTGAADDSGLPNDRFFAVRPEGSVSTLKIQRTERGDSAVYLCASSRDPAYNEQFFGPGTRLTVL.

This clonotype has more than one count but fewer than ten. The V and J genes are TRBV5-6 and TRBJ2-3, with D perhaps TRBD2 (5 bases). Trimming pared 3 bases from V and 5 bases from J, leaving 7 bases between. Germline V gene sequence: CDR1 SGHDT, CDR2 YYEEEE. The CDR3 is 12 amino acids. The CDR3 spells CASSYEGDTQYF. The CDR3 bases are TGTGCCAGCAGCTATGAGGGAGATACGCAGTATTTT.

The chain couples TRBV20-1 to TRBJ1-5, with no clear D. The V end was cut by 3 bases, the J end by 2 bases, with 20 bases between. This CDR3 is 17 amino acids long. Per the germline V gene, CDR1 is DFQATT and CDR2 is SNEGSKA (reference sequence). The DNA for the CDR3 is TGCAGTGCTAGCCCGCGTTTCCGGGCTGGGGGCAATCAGCCCCAGCATTTT. Protein: CSASPRFRAGGNQPQHF.

This clonotype was counted a single time. In nucleotides, the CDR3 is TGTGCCAGCAGTGGGGGCCCAGATCAGCCCCAGCATTTT. It specifies CASSGGPDQPQHF. The V call is TRBV6-1, the J call TRBJ1-5; D perhaps matches TRBD1 (5 bases). Trimming removed 4 bases at V and 5 bases at J, with 9 bases between. This CDR3 region has 13 residues. The germline CDR1 and CDR2 sequences are MNHNS and SASEGT.

This rearrangement joins TRBV7-9 to TRBJ2-5; D perhaps matches TRBD1 (5 bases). Between the trimmed V and J ends, which lost 2 bases and 11 bases, there was a span of 15 bases. CDR1 is SEHNR, CDR2 FQNEAQ, per germline (reference sequence). The CDR3 runs to 13 residues. The CDR3 reads CASSLWGGAEQYF. The CDR3 region has the DNA TGTGCCAGCAGCTTATGGGGCGGAGCTGAGCAGTACTTC. Drawing the rest from reference TRBV7-9 and TRBJ2-5, the complete variable domain is DTGVSQNPRHKITKRGQNVTFRCDPISEHNRLYWYRQTLGQGPEFLTYFQNEAQLEKSRLLSDRFSAERPKGSFSTLEIQRTEQGDSAMYLCASSLWGGAEQYFGPGTRLLVL.

The chain has TRBV5-5 and TRBJ2-3; perhaps TRBD1 as D (7 bases). CDR3 length equals 15 residues. Germline V gives CDR1 SGHKS, CDR2 YYEKEE (reference sequence). Trimming pared 4 bases from V and 8 bases from J, leaving 20 bases between. The CDR3 reads CASSAGQPVEGTQYF. The CDR3 nucleotides are TGTGCCAGCAGCGCGGGACAGCCCGTGGAAGGTACGCAGTATTTT. Looking up the rest from reference TRBV5-5 and TRBJ2-3 gives the full variable domain: DAGVTQSPTHLIKTRGQQVTLRCSPISGHKSVSWYQQVLGQGPQFIFQYYEKEERGRGNFPDRFSARQFPNYSSELNVNALLLGDSALYLCASSAGQPVEGTQYFGPGTRLTVL.

The chain carries TRBV18 and TRBJ2-1, with 9 bases that match TRBD2. This CDR3 comprises 17 residues. The V and J ends lost 5 bases and 1 base, in that order; junction bases with no gene match: 9. Germline V lookup: CDR1 KGHSH, CDR2 LQKENI. The CDR3 DNA reads TGTGCCAGCTCATTCTTAGCGGGAGATAGGTCCTACAATGAGCAGTTCTTC. It specifies CASSFLAGDRSYNEQFF.

The chain has TRBV20-1 and TRBJ2-3, with 11 nucleotides matching TRBD2. Trimming cost V 8 bases and J 3 bases; bases outside gene matches: 4. Germline V gene lookup returns CDR1 DFQATT and CDR2 SNEGSKA (reference sequence). The CDR3 consists of 13 residues. The CDR3: CSSGTSGTDTQYF. CDR3 sequence (DNA): TGCAGTTCGGGGACTAGCGGAACAGATACGCAGTATTTT.

This clonotype was seen at least ten times. V is TRBV4-3 and J is TRBJ2-3; D is unclear. Deletions cut 4 bases from V and 8 bases from J, with 10 bases between. Germline loops: CDR1 LGHNA, CDR2 YSLEER. This CDR3 spans 12 amino acids. The CDR3 reads CASSPDSGTQYF. CDR3 DNA sequence: TGCGCCAGCAGCCCCGACTCGGGTACGCAGTATTTT.

The chain couples TRBV7-8 to TRBJ2-1; D is uncertain. V lost 5 bases, J lost 6 bases, and 14 bases lay in between. This CDR3 contains 14 residues. CDR1 and CDR2 (germline): SGHVS, FQNEAQ. CDR3 coding DNA: TGTGCCAGCAGCCCTACCCCGACGAGCAATGAGCAGTTCTTC. Its protein product is CASSPTPTSNEQFF.

About this clonotype itself: The junction departs from the called germline gene at one end, perhaps through a read error. The chain is built from TRBV2 and TRBJ2-7; 7 bases match TRBD1. The J call may be in error: the DNA end matches TRBJ2-5 better. CDR3 length: 14 amino acids. Germline V CDR1 and CDR2: SNHLY, FYNNEI. The CDR3 DNA is TGTGCCAGCAGCGAAGGACAGGATGTGGAGACCCAGTACTTC. It codes for CASSEGQDVETQYF.

The chain is built from TRBV7-9 and TRBJ1-1; D not resolved. Germline CDR1 SEHNR, CDR2 FQNEAQ (reference sequence). This CDR3 has 15 amino acids. Trimming removed 1 base from V and 0 bases from J, with 9 bases in between. CDR3 region: CASSLVQRMNTEAFF. The CDR3, as DNA: TGTGCCAGCAGCTTAGTGCAACGGATGAACACTGAAGCTTTCTTT.

This clonotype was counted only a few times. V is TRBV4-2 and J is TRBJ2-7; 10 positions match TRBD2. Germline CDR1 and CDR2: LGHNA and YNFKEQ. The CDR3 runs 16 residues. The junction had 12 bases not matched to a gene; V was cut back by 6 bases and J by 4 bases. CDR3 residues: CASREELAGVSYEQYF. The DNA for the CDR3 is TGTGCCAGCAGAGAAGAGCTAGCGGGAGTGTCTTACGAGCAGTACTTC.

This clonotype was counted ten times or more. J is TRBJ2-2 and V is TRBV20-1; the D gene is possibly TRBD2 (5 bases). Germline V gives CDR1 DFQATT, CDR2 SNEGSKA (reference sequence). The CDR3 has 11 residues. V lost 7 bases, J lost 5 bases, and 8 bases lay in between. For the CDR3, the DNA is TGCAGTGGCCGGGGTACCGGGGAGCTGTTTTTT. Translating it yields CSGRGTGELFF.

CDR3 amino acids: CASSLVGMTYEQYF. CDR3 in DNA: TGTGCCAGCAGCTTAGTAGGCATGACCTACGAGCAGTACTTC. The chain employs TRBV7-9 and TRBJ2-7; no clear D gene. V was trimmed by 1 base and J by 2 bases, leaving 9 bases between them. The germline gives CDR1 SEHNR, CDR2 FQNEAQ (reference sequence). The CDR3 spans 14 residues.

The chain couples TRBV5-5 to TRBJ2-4; the match to TRBD1 covers 11 bases. J was trimmed by 3 bases and V by 2 bases; bases with no gene match: 4. This CDR3 spans 16 amino acids. CDR1 and CDR2 from the germline V gene are SGHKS and YYEKEE (reference sequence). The CDR3 DNA reads TGTGCCAGCAGCTTCGGGACAGGGGGTGGCAAAAACATTCAGTACTTC. It yields the protein CASSFGTGGGKNIQYF.

This sequence joins TRBV6-2 or TRBV6-3 and TRBJ2-7, with D perhaps TRBD1 (7 bases). Trimming removed 5 bases at V and 6 bases at J, with 23 bases between. CDR1 is MNHEY, CDR2 SVGEGT, per germline. This CDR3 is 16 amino acids long. Here the CDR3 reads CASSPYSPGTAGEQYF. DNA for the CDR3: TGTGCCAGCAGTCCTTACTCCCCCGGGACAGCGGGCGAGCAGTACTTC.

Only a few counts were recorded for this clonotype. This chain joins TRBV7-7 and TRBJ2-5; D may be TRBD2 (6 bases). Germline assignment: CDR1 SSHAT and CDR2 FNYEAQ (reference sequence). The CDR3 runs 14 residues. The CDR3 protein is CASGLAAAEETQYF. The CDR3 DNA sequence: TGTGCTAGCGGCTTAGCCGCCGCAGAAGAGACCCAGTACTTC.

The chain couples TRBV20-1 to TRBJ2-7; D may be TRBD2 (6 bases). Between the trimmed V and J ends, which lost 8 bases and 0 bases, there was a span of 17 bases. The CDR3 covers 14 residues. Germline V lookup: CDR1 DFQATT, CDR2 SNEGSKA (reference sequence). CDR3 coding DNA: TGCAGTTCATTTCCCGGGGACTTCTCCTACGAGCAGTACTTC. Translated: CSSFPGDFSYEQYF.

The count of this clonotype is one. The J gene is TRBJ2-3, the V gene TRBV11-2; D may be TRBD2 (6 bases). Germline CDR1 SGHAT, CDR2 FQNNGV. This CDR3 is 13 amino acids long. Trimming removed 7 bases from V and 4 bases from J, with 12 bases in between. The DNA for the CDR3 is TGTGCCAGCACCTTCTCGGGGGCAGATACGCAGTATTTT. Encoded protein: CASTFSGADTQYF.

Written as DNA, the CDR3 is TGCAGTGCCATAGTCAGGGAGGGCTATGGCTACACCTTC. Residues: CSAIVREGYGYTF. The V gene is TRBV20-1, the J gene TRBJ1-2; a possible D gene is TRBD1 (5 bases). Trimming removed 6 bases at V and 4 bases at J, with 15 bases between. The CDR3 length is 13 residues. The germline V gene encodes CDR1 DFQATT and CDR2 SNEGSKA (reference sequence).

A single count supports this clonotype. The chain combines TRBV27 with TRBJ2-5; 9 bases are shared with TRBD1. There are 16 residues in the CDR3. CDR1 MNHEY and CDR2 SMNVEV come from the germline V gene (reference sequence). The J segment lost 4 bases and the V segment lost 2 bases, leaving 8 bases of the junction unmatched. This chain's CDR3 is CASSLRDWGQGETQYF. As DNA, the CDR3 is TGTGCCAGCAGTTTAAGGGACTGGGGACAGGGAGAGACCCAGTACTTC.

This chain joins TRBV4-2 and TRBJ2-3; 12 positions agree with TRBD2. Germline loops: CDR1 LGHNA, CDR2 YNFKEQ. Germline trimming cut 1 base from V and 4 bases from J; bases unmatched to any gene: 3. There are 16 residues in the CDR3. The CDR3 nucleotides are TGTGCCAGCAGCCAAGGCCCTAGCGGGAGGGCAGATACGCAGTATTTT. Its translation: CASSQGPSGRADTQYF.

This chain links TRBV5-6 with TRBJ2-7; perhaps TRBD2 as D (6 bases). Trimming removed 4 bases from V and 2 bases from J, with 13 bases in between. Germline CDR1 reads SGHDT; CDR2 reads YYEEEE. The CDR3 runs to 14 residues. The CDR3 nucleotides read TGTGCCAGCAGCGTGGACTACAACGCCTACGAGCAGTACTTC. It yields the protein CASSVDYNAYEQYF.

This clonotype was seen a handful of times. This chain links TRBV12-3 or TRBV12-4 with TRBJ2-5; 9 positions match TRBD2. With the DNA end fitting TRBJ2-7 better, the J assignment may be wrong. This CDR3 contains 15 residues. CDR3 sequence reads: CASSLRLAGIYEQYF. In nucleotides, the CDR3 is TGTGCCAGCAGTTTACGGCTAGCGGGAATATACGAGCAGTACTTC.